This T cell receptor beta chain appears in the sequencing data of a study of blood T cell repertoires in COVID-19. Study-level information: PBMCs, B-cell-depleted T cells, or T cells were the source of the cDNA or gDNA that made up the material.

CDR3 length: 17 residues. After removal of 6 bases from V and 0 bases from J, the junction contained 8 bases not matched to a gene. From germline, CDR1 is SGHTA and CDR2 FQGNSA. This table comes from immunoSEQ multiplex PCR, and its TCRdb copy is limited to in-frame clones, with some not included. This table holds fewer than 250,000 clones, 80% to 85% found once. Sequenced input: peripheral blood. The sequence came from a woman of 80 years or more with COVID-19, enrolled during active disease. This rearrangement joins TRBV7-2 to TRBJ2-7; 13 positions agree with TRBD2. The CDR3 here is CASSQRTSGGLSYEQYF. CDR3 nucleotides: TGTGCCAGCAGTCAACGGACTAGCGGGGGACTCTCCTACGAGCAGTACTTC.